The 15 T cell receptor beta chains below come from one sample, sequenced in a study of shared clonotypes between healthy human individuals. The repertoire was sequenced with immunoSEQ multiplex PCR; TCRdb's copy has only in-frame clones and lacks some. The data hold some 470,000 clones, with about three quarters observed a single time. Specimen: PBMCs. The source is a woman between 35 and 50 years old in good health. Some clones in this sample may be carry-over from other donors' samples.

J is TRBJ2-5 and V is TRBV2, with TRBD1 identical over 7 bases. The CDR3 runs to 14 residues. Losses at the gene ends were 6 bases for V and 5 bases for J; bases not matched to a gene: 9. Per germline, CDR1 SNHLY and CDR2 FYNNEI. This CDR3 is CASSGDSYWETQYF. The CDR3 DNA follows: TGTGCCAGCAGCGGGGACAGTTACTGGGAGACCCAGTACTTC. The whole variable domain, filled in from reference TRBV2 and TRBJ2-5, reads EPEVTQTPSHQVTQMGQEVILRCVPISNHLYFYWYRQILGQKVEFLVSFYNNEISEKSEIFDDQFSVERPDGSNFTLKIRSTKLEDSAMYFCASSGDSYWETQYFGPGTRLLVL.

The chain employs TRBV30 and TRBJ2-3, with D tentatively TRBD1 or TRBD2 (5 bases each). The ends were cut back, 0 bases at V and 7 bases at J, with 8 bases in the middle. Germline CDR1 and CDR2: GTSNPN and SVGIG (reference sequence). The CDR3 is made up of 12 amino acids. CDR3 region: CAWSVSGHTQYF. The CDR3 DNA sequence: TGTGCCTGGAGTGTATCGGGACATACGCAGTATTTT.

A few counts support this clone. The chain uses TRBV9 and TRBJ2-3; 11 bases fit TRBD2. V lost 4 bases to trimming and J lost 3 bases; unmatched junction nucleotides: 10. There are 17 residues in the CDR3. Germline-derived CDR1 and CDR2 are SGDLS and YYNGEE. CDR3 sequence reads: CASSLGTSGAGTDTQYF. The CDR3 DNA reads TGTGCCAGCAGCCTTGGGACTAGCGGAGCCGGGACAGATACGCAGTATTTT. Together with reference TRBV9 and TRBJ2-3, the CDR3 gives the full variable domain: DSGVTQTPKHLITATGQRVTLRCSPRSGDLSVYWYQQSLDQGLQFLIQYYNGEERAKGNILERFSAQQFPDLHSELNLSSLELGDSALYFCASSLGTSGAGTDTQYFGPGTRLTVL.

V is TRBV6-5 and J is TRBJ1-3; 7 bases match TRBD1. Germline values: CDR1 MNHEY, CDR2 SVGAGI. CDR3 length equals 15 residues. The V and J ends lost 2 bases and 4 bases, in that order; junction bases with no gene match: 5. CDR3 coding DNA: TGTGCCAGCAGTTACCAACCGGGACAGGGAAACACCATATATTTT. Its protein is CASSYQPGQGNTIYF.

This CDR3 is CASSYSSWEAKNIQYF. The CDR3 DNA follows: TGTGCCAGCAGTTACTCGAGTTGGGAGGCCAAAAACATTCAGTACTTC. The rearrangement links TRBV6-6 to TRBJ2-4; TRBD2 might be the D (5 bases). The CDR3 extends over 16 amino acids. Germline V gene lookup returns CDR1 MNHNY and CDR2 SVGAGI (reference sequence). Trimming removed 0 bases at V and 1 base at J, with 10 bases between.

The J gene is TRBJ2-7, the V gene TRBV30, with TRBD2 matching over 9 bases. The CDR3 covers 20 residues. V gave up 4 bases and J gave up 6 bases; unmatched junction bases: 28. Looked up from germline, CDR1 is GTSNPN and CDR2 is SVGIG (reference sequence). DNA of the CDR3: TGTGCCTGGATTTCTCCGGGGACTAGCTTCGGGATCTCCTCTTATGGCGAGCAGTACTTC. The encoded protein is CAWISPGTSFGISSYGEQYF.

V usage is TRBV4-1 and J usage is TRBJ1-4; a possible D gene is TRBD1 (6 bases). V shed 3 bases and J shed 2 bases, with 13 bases lying between them. This CDR3 has 16 residues. Germline V CDR1 and CDR2: MGHRA, YSYEKL. In nucleotides, the CDR3 is TGCGCCAGCAGCCAGGGGGGGCGTCCCACTAATGAAAAACTGTTTTTT. This sequence encodes CASSQGGRPTNEKLFF.

The DNA of the CDR3 is TGTGCCTGGAGGGGCGATCGGAGGGAGCAGTACTTC. Amino acids: CAWRGDRREQYF. This rearrangement joins TRBV30 to TRBJ2-7; tentative D call: TRBD2 (5 bases). Germline V gene sequence: CDR1 GTSNPN, CDR2 SVGIG (reference sequence). The CDR3 sequence is 12 residues long. Trimming left V 3 bases short and J 7 bases short, with 13 bases between.

This clone was recorded many times. The same CDR3 also results from other DNA sequences found in this sample. This chain links TRBV19 with TRBJ1-1; the D is unclear. The germline V gene encodes CDR1 LNHDA and CDR2 SQIVND (reference sequence). This CDR3 comprises 14 residues. V lost 6 bases, J lost 8 bases, and 19 bases lay in between. DNA for the CDR3: TGTGCCAGTAGGTTCGGACCCACTCTCTTCGAAGCTTTCTTT. Protein: CASRFGPTLFEAFF.

The V gene is TRBV9, the J gene TRBJ1-3, with D hard to call. This CDR3 contains 14 residues. Trimming took 8 bases from V and 3 from J, leaving 15 bases between them. From germline, CDR1 is SGDLS and CDR2 YYNGEE. The CDR3 is CASSLSSGGNTIYF. The CDR3 region has the DNA TGTGCCAGTAGCTTATCCAGCGGTGGAAACACCATATATTTT.

The chain uses TRBV7-8 and TRBJ2-3; no clear D gene. CDR1 and CDR2 from the germline V gene are SGHVS and FQNEAQ. V was clipped by 3 bases and J by 0 bases, with 7 bases between them. The CDR3 totals 14 residues. The CDR3, as DNA: TGTGCCAGCAGCTTTGGTACAAGCACAGATACGCAGTATTTT. The encoded protein is CASSFGTSTDTQYF.

This clone showed up just once. CDR3 protein: CASSPGSVSYEQYF. The CDR3 nucleotides are TGTGCCAGCTCACCCGGTAGCGTTTCCTACGAGCAGTACTTC. This chain joins TRBV18 and TRBJ2-5, with D maybe TRBD2 (5 bases). The J call is uncertain, as TRBJ2-7 better fits the DNA end. The CDR3 runs 14 residues. The germline CDR1 and CDR2 sequences are KGHSH and LQKENI.

About this clone: The junction differs from germline at one of its ends, possibly a read error. The chain combines TRBV5-1 with TRBJ1-1; 8 nucleotides align to TRBD1. The CDR3 loop spans 15 amino acids. CDR1 is SGHRS, CDR2 YFSETQ, per germline. The CDR3 loop reads CASSLAGTGNTEAFF. The DNA for the CDR3 is TGCGCCAGCAGTTTGGCCGGGACAGGGAACACTGAAGCTTTCTTT.

CDR3 DNA sequence: TGTGCCAGCAGCTTTTCCGAGTCAGAAGCTTTCTTT. Amino acids: CASSFSESEAFF. This chain connects TRBV11-2 to TRBJ1-1; D not resolved. The CDR3 has 12 residues. Germline CDR1 SGHAT, CDR2 FQNNGV. Trimming removed 3 bases at V and 8 bases at J, with 10 bases between.

The rearrangement joins TRBV7-9 to TRBJ2-5; either TRBD1 or TRBD2 may supply D (5 bases each). Trimming left V 5 bases short and J 5 bases short, with 18 bases between. This CDR3 comprises 15 residues. The germline CDR1 and CDR2 sequences are SEHNR and FQNEAQ (reference sequence). CDR3 coding DNA: TGTGCCAGCAGCCCGCCGGGACCGAGGTGGGAGACCCAGTACTTC. Translating it yields CASSPPGPRWETQYF.